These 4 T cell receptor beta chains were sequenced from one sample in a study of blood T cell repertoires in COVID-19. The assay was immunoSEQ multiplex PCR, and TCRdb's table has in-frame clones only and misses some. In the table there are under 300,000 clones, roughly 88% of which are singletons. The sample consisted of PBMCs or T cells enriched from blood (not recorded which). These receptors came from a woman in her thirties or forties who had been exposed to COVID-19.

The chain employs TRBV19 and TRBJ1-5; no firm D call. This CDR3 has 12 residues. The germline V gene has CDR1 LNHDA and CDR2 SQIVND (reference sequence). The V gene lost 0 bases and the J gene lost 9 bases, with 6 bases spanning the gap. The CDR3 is CASSIEAGPQHF. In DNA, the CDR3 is TGTGCCAGTAGTATAGAAGCTGGGCCCCAGCATTTT.

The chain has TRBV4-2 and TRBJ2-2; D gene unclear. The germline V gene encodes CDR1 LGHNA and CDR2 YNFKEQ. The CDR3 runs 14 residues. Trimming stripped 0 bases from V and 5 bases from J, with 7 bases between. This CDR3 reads CASSQDRRTGELFF. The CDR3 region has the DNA TGTGCCAGCAGCCAAGACCGCAGGACCGGGGAGCTGTTTTTT.

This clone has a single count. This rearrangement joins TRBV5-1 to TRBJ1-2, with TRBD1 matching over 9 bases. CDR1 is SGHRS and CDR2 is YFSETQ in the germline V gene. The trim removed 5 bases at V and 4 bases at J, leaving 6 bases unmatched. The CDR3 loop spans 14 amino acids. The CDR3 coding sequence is TGCGCCAGCAGATCTACAGGGGGCGTCTATGGCTACACCTTC. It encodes CASRSTGGVYGYTF.

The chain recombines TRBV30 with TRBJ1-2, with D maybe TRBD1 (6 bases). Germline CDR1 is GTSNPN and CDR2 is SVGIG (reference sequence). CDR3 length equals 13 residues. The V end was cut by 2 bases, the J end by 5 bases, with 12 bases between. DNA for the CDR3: TGTGCCTGGAGTTACAGGGTGGGATATGGCTACACCTTC. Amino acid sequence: CAWSYRVGYGYTF. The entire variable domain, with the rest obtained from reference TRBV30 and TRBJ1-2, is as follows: SQTIHQWPATLVQPVGSPLSLECTVEGTSNPNLYWYRQAAGRGLQLLFYSVGIGQISSEVPQNLSASRPQDRQFILSSKKLLLSDSGFYLCAWSYRVGYGYTFGSGTRLTVV.